The rows below give T cell receptor beta chains drawn from one sample of a study of blood T cell repertoires in COVID-19. Sequencing used immunoSEQ multiplex PCR; TCRdb keeps in-frame clones, though not all of them. The table lists 68,000 or so clones, about 85% of them singletons. The sequencing sample was made of peripheral blood. All receptors come from a woman in her forties or fifties with COVID-19, enrolled during active disease. CDR3s include the opening cysteine and the closing phenylalanine or tryptophan. The order of the fields is D gene, V gene, J gene, CDR3 protein. D genes are given only for firm matches.

D gene: NA
V gene: TRBV4-1
J gene: TRBJ1-6
CDR3 protein: CASSQQNQGRTLHF

D gene: TRBD1
V gene: TRBV5-1
J gene: TRBJ1-2
CDR3 protein: CASTLGGTGAYYGYTF

D gene: NA
V gene: TRBV30
J gene: TRBJ2-3
CDR3 protein: CAWSPLERGRGWTQYF

D gene: NA
V gene: TRBV9
J gene: TRBJ1-1
CDR3 protein: CASSVGLRQKNTEAFF

D gene: TRBD2
V gene: TRBV7-9
J gene: TRBJ2-5
CDR3 protein: CASSLFSGGETQYF

D gene: NA
V gene: TRBV7-2
J gene: TRBJ2-7
CDR3 protein: CASSLPSGYYEQYF

D gene: TRBD2
V gene: TRBV30
J gene: TRBJ2-1
CDR3 protein: CAWSPTNPGLAVPYNEQFF

D gene: NA
V gene: TRBV5-4
J gene: TRBJ2-3
CDR3 protein: CASSPSAERGDTQYF

D gene: NA
V gene: TRBV10-1
J gene: TRBJ2-4
CDR3 protein: CASSARGTLAKNIQYF

D gene: TRBD1
V gene: TRBV29-1
J gene: TRBJ2-7
CDR3 protein: CSYQRGTGGLYEQYF

D gene: TRBD2
V gene: TRBV5-1
J gene: TRBJ2-1
CDR3 protein: CASSQREGLDPEQFF

D gene: NA
V gene: TRBV30
J gene: TRBJ1-1
CDR3 protein: CACLRGQAFF

D gene: NA
V gene: TRBV5-1
J gene: TRBJ2-7
CDR3 protein: CASSPGLRGTYEQYF

D gene: NA
V gene: TRBV2
J gene: TRBJ1-4
CDR3 protein: CASREKTAGNEKLFF

D gene: NA
V gene: TRBV5-4
J gene: TRBJ2-7
CDR3 protein: CASSFEGGHEQYF

D gene: TRBD2
V gene: TRBV4-2
J gene: TRBJ2-3
CDR3 protein: CASSQGTSGNTDTQYF

D gene: NA
V gene: TRBV6-5
J gene: TRBJ2-7
CDR3 protein: CASSLRDSLADEQYF

D gene: NA
V gene: TRBV4-2
J gene: TRBJ1-1
CDR3 protein: CASSQFARGTEAFF

D gene: NA
V gene: TRBV7-2
J gene: TRBJ2-3
CDR3 protein: CASSLASTGVLDTQYF

D gene: TRBD1
V gene: TRBV4-1
J gene: TRBJ1-1
CDR3 protein: CASSQNTGESTEAFF

D gene: NA
V gene: TRBV30
J gene: TRBJ1-2
CDR3 protein: CAWRTGGYTF

D gene: TRBD2
V gene: TRBV4-2
J gene: TRBJ2-1
CDR3 protein: CASSTRLAGYNEQFF

D gene: NA
V gene: TRBV6-6
J gene: TRBJ1-4
CDR3 protein: CASSSRATNEKLFF

D gene: NA
V gene: TRBV20-1
J gene: TRBJ2-7
CDR3 protein: CSAPLGHEQYF

D gene: NA
V gene: TRBV2
J gene: TRBJ2-3
CDR3 protein: CASSFLDTQYF

D gene: NA
V gene: TRBV11-2
J gene: TRBJ1-1
CDR3 protein: CASSLVDGSTEAFF

D gene: TRBD1
V gene: TRBV7-2
J gene: TRBJ1-5
CDR3 protein: CASSYRQGGNQPQHF

D gene: NA
V gene: TRBV19
J gene: TRBJ1-5
CDR3 protein: CASSIDLWSRPQHF

D gene: NA
V gene: TRBV18
J gene: TRBJ2-2
CDR3 protein: CASSPYRQGGELFF

D gene: NA
V gene: TRBV28
J gene: TRBJ2-7
CDR3 protein: CASRIRGPYEQYF

D gene: NA
V gene: TRBV6-1
J gene: TRBJ1-2
CDR3 protein: CASSEQGDGYTF

D gene: NA
V gene: TRBV5-1
J gene: TRBJ1-1
CDR3 protein: CASSLDTARGTEAFF

D gene: NA
V gene: TRBV6-4
J gene: TRBJ2-1
CDR3 protein: CASSEVRGNNEQFF

D gene: NA
V gene: TRBV29-1
J gene: TRBJ2-7
CDR3 protein: CSVGGDGSEQYF

D gene: TRBD2
V gene: TRBV5-1
J gene: TRBJ2-7
CDR3 protein: CASRVAGNGYEQYF

D gene: TRBD1
V gene: TRBV4-1
J gene: TRBJ2-2
CDR3 protein: CASSQFPGTGVTGELFF

D gene: NA
V gene: TRBV5-1
J gene: TRBJ2-1
CDR3 protein: CASSLAGYSYNEQFF

D gene: NA
V gene: TRBV2
J gene: TRBJ2-7
CDR3 protein: CASSERRVMDYEQYF

D gene: TRBD1
V gene: TRBV30
J gene: TRBJ1-1
CDR3 protein: CAWSVWQGARGTEAFF

D gene: TRBD1
V gene: TRBV20-1
J gene: TRBJ2-1
CDR3 protein: CSASGGQGFYNEQFF

D gene: NA
V gene: TRBV2
J gene: TRBJ1-6
CDR3 protein: CASSAEGESASPLHF

D gene: TRBD2
V gene: TRBV18
J gene: TRBJ2-7
CDR3 protein: CASSQLLAGGPSEQYF

D gene: NA
V gene: TRBV6-2/TRBV6-3
J gene: TRBJ1-1
CDR3 protein: CASSWGGPTEAFF

D gene: TRBD2
V gene: TRBV19
J gene: TRBJ2-1
CDR3 protein: CASSIVPGGPYEQFF

D gene: TRBD1
V gene: TRBV27
J gene: TRBJ2-1
CDR3 protein: CASTRTGGRSYNEQFF

D gene: NA
V gene: TRBV1
J gene: TRBJ2-2
CDR3 protein: CTSSQEGTSGTGELFF

D gene: NA
V gene: TRBV11-1
J gene: TRBJ2-2
CDR3 protein: CASSLVRGNTGELFF

D gene: NA
V gene: TRBV15
J gene: TRBJ2-7
CDR3 protein: CATSRSWGGASEQYF

D gene: NA
V gene: TRBV21-1
J gene: TRBJ2-1
CDR3 protein: CASSKLAGYYNEQFF